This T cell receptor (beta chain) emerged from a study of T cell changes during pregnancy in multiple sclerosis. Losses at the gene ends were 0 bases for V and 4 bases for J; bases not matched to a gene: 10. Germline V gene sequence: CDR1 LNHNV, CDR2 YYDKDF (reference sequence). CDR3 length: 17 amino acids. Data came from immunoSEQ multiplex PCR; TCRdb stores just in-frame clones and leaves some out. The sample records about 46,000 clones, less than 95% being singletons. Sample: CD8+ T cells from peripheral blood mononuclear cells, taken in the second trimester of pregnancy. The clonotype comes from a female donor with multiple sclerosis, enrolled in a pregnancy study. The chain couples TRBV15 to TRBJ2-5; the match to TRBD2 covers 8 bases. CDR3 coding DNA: TGTGCCACCAGCAGAGAGGGGGTAGCGGGGCTTGGAGAGACCCAGTACTTC. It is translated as CATSREGVAGLGETQYF.